In its sample, the clone carrying this T cell receptor beta chain was seen many times. V shed 7 bases and J shed 3 bases, with 12 bases lying between them. The CDR3 extends over 13 amino acids. Germline CDR1 reads SGHTA; CDR2 reads FQGNSA. TCRdb itself ran the 5' RACE reads through MiXCR, one entry per CDR3 protein. The sample holds some 310,000 distinct CDR3 sequences, 20% to 25% seen once. This sample was taken from a study of T-cell memory formation after mild COVID-19. Material: PBMCs or a T cell subset sorted from them (not recorded which). The rearrangement links TRBV7-2 to TRBJ2-5; no firm D call. The sequence derives from a man aged 18-30 years who had mild COVID-19 (a few samples of this study predate the infection). Cell type and time point are not known. CDR3 protein: CASTFRGEETQYF. The CDR3 nucleotides are TGTGCCAGCACCTTCCGTGGGGAAGAGACCCAGTACTTC. Variable domain in full (rest from reference TRBV7-2 and TRBJ2-5): GAGVSQSPSNKVTEKGKDVELRCDPISGHTALYWYRQSLGQGLEFLIYFQGNSAPDKSGLPSDRFSAERTGGSVSTLTIQRTQQEDSAVYLCASTFRGEETQYFGPGTRLLVL.